The clone carrying this TCR beta chain was picked up many times. This entry comes from a study of CD8 T cells in ankylosing spondylitis. Per germline, CDR1 SGHAT and CDR2 FQNNGV. The CDR3 loop spans 17 amino acids. J gave up 4 bases and V 5 bases, and 11 bases lay outside the gene matches. TCRdb re-derived calls from the 5' RACE reads in MiXCR, one entry per CDR3 protein. The table records around 32,000 distinct CDR3 sequences, 6.5% to 9% of them present only once. This chain joins TRBV11-2 and TRBJ2-2; TRBD2 matches 9 bases. The receptor's source is a male donor with ankylosing spondylitis or in good health (not recorded which). Material for sequencing was blood, either unsorted or a sorted T cell fraction (not recorded which). In DNA form, the CDR3 reads TGTGCCAGCAGCCCCCCTCAAGCGGGAGGTGGCACCGGGGAGCTGTTTTTT. Translating gives CASSPPQAGGGTGELFF.